The 21 T cell receptor beta chains listed next were all sequenced from one sample in a study of blood T cells in healthy people across ages. A second PCR, run for roughly 7 to 12 cycles, used a sample-barcoded 5' primer plus a J-beta primer mix. MiXCR, applied by TCRdb to the 5' RACE reads, yields one record per CDR3 protein. The sample lists some 1.8 million distinct CDR3 sequences, roughly 43% occurring once. Sequenced material: blood. These receptors came from a human donor in good health.

There are a few counts of this clonotype. The rearrangement links TRBV29-1 to TRBJ2-5; D possibly corresponds to TRBD1 (5 bases). In germline, CDR1 is SQVTM, CDR2 ANQGSEA. The ends were cut back, 4 bases at V and 0 bases at J, with 9 bases in the middle. CDR3 length equals 13 residues. The CDR3 loop is CSVVRANQETQYF. Here the CDR3 DNA reads TGCAGCGTTGTCAGGGCAAACCAAGAGACCCAGTACTTC.

The sample holds a few counts of this clonotype. The chain has TRBV5-6 and TRBJ1-1; D is ambiguous. Between the trimmed V and J ends, which lost 0 bases and 2 bases, there was a span of 11 bases. Germline V CDR1 and CDR2: SGHDT, YYEEEE. The length of the CDR3 is 15 residues. CDR3 coding DNA: TGTGCCAGCAGCTTGGCGCCCCCGAGAAACACTGAAGCTTTCTTT. Translating gives CASSLAPPRNTEAFF. The variable domain in full, completed from reference TRBV5-6 and TRBJ1-1, reads DAGVTQSPTHLIKTRGQQVTLRCSPKSGHDTVSWYQQALGQGPQFIFQYYEEEERQRGNFPDRFSGHQFPNYSSELNVNALLLGDSALYLCASSLAPPRNTEAFFGQGTRLTVV.

The DNA for the CDR3 is TGTGCCAGCAGTTACTCGAGGCGCGTAAACTATGGCTACACCTTC. It codes for CASSYSRRVNYGYTF. The chain recombines TRBV6-5 with TRBJ1-2; D gene uncertain. The V gene lost 0 bases and the J gene lost 2 bases, with 10 bases spanning the gap. This CDR3 is built from 15 residues. Germline loops: CDR1 MNHEY, CDR2 SVGAGI.

V and J are TRBV12-3 or TRBV12-4 and TRBJ2-5; no clear D gene. The DNA end is more similar to TRBJ2-7, so the J call may be wrong. The CDR3 has 13 amino acids. This CDR3 is CANAIEVSYEQYF. The CDR3 region has the DNA TGTGCCAACGCAATAGAAGTCTCCTACGAGCAGTACTTC.

The chain couples TRBV9 to TRBJ1-1; D unresolved. CDR1 SGDLS and CDR2 YYNGEE come from the germline V gene. This CDR3 has 14 residues. V lost 0 bases and J 5 bases, leaving 11 bases between the germline ends. The CDR3 reads CASSVAYHQTEAFF. Here the CDR3 DNA reads TGTGCCAGCAGCGTAGCTTACCACCAAACTGAAGCTTTCTTT. Together with reference TRBV9 and TRBJ1-1, the CDR3 gives the full variable domain: DSGVTQTPKHLITATGQRVTLRCSPRSGDLSVYWYQQSLDQGLQFLIQYYNGEERAKGNILERFSAQQFPDLHSELNLSSLELGDSALYFCASSVAYHQTEAFFGQGTRLTVV.

DNA for the CDR3: TGCAGCGTTGAGGCGGGAACAGGGACGGGGGCCAACGTCCTGACTTTC. Its protein product is CSVEAGTGTGANVLTF. The V gene is TRBV29-1, the J gene TRBJ2-6; D possibly uses TRBD1 or TRBD2 (6 bases each). The CDR3 has 16 residues. The V gene's germline CDR1 is SQVTM and CDR2 ANQGSEA. Trimming pared 3 bases from V and 4 bases from J, leaving 16 bases between.

The chain joins TRBV4-1 to TRBJ1-2, with TRBD1 matching 7 bases. From germline, CDR1 is MGHRA and CDR2 YSYEKL. The CDR3 has 16 residues. Unmatched junction bases numbered 12, after V lost 4 bases and J lost 4 bases. The CDR3: CASSLPARGRAYGYTF. In DNA form, the CDR3 reads TGCGCCAGCAGCCTACCAGCTAGGGGGCGCGCCTATGGCTACACCTTC.

This clonotype has a handful of counts. The chain joins TRBV7-2 to TRBJ1-1, with TRBD1 as a possible D gene (5 bases). The CDR3 has 13 amino acids. V shed 6 bases and J shed 3 bases, with 11 bases lying between them. Per the germline V gene, CDR1 is SGHTA and CDR2 is FQGNSA. CDR3 sequence: CASSLTEDTEAFF. For the CDR3, the DNA is TGTGCCAGCAGTTTGACAGAAGACACTGAAGCTTTCTTT.

The rearrangement uses TRBV20-1 and TRBJ1-5; the match to TRBD1 covers 8 bases. CDR3 length: 14 amino acids. The junction had 12 bases not matched to a gene; V was cut back by 4 bases and J by 10 bases. Germline values: CDR1 DFQATT, CDR2 SNEGSKA (reference sequence). The CDR3 spells CSAKGQADRAPQHF. The CDR3 nucleotides are TGCAGTGCTAAAGGTCAGGCGGACAGGGCTCCCCAGCATTTT.

The gene calls are TRBV4-3 and TRBJ2-7, with TRBD2 as a possible D gene (6 bases). The CDR3 covers 19 residues. Germline assignment: CDR1 LGHNA and CDR2 YSLEER. Trimming removed 0 bases at V and 4 bases at J, with 25 bases between. This CDR3 is CASSQDLVRASVLDYEQYF. In DNA, the CDR3 is TGCGCCAGCAGCCAAGATTTAGTGAGGGCTAGCGTCCTCGATTACGAGCAGTACTTC.

This clonotype has a handful of counts. This chain joins TRBV7-2 and TRBJ2-3; 10 nucleotides align to TRBD1. CDR3 length: 15 amino acids. Germline V gene lookup returns CDR1 SGHTA and CDR2 FQGNSA. Trimming cost V 2 bases and J 6 bases; bases outside gene matches: 5. The CDR3 bases are TGTGCCAGCAGCTTATGGGACAGGGGCGACGATACGCAGTATTTT. Translating it yields CASSLWDRGDDTQYF. The whole variable domain, remainder taken from reference TRBV7-2 and TRBJ2-3, is GAGVSQSPSNKVTEKGKDVELRCDPISGHTALYWYRQSLGQGLEFLIYFQGNSAPDKSGLPSDRFSAERTGGSVSTLTIQRTQQEDSAVYLCASSLWDRGDDTQYFGPGTRLTVL.

This clonotype appeared a few times. The CDR3 coding sequence is TGTGCCAGCAGTTTAGGGGGGCCTTCTCAGCATTTT. Translation gives CASSLGGPSQHF. V usage is TRBV12-3 or TRBV12-4 and J usage is TRBJ1-5; tentatively, D is TRBD1 (6 bases). The CDR3 is 12 residues long. Trimming removed 1 base from V and 13 bases from J, with 11 bases in between.

This clonotype occurred a few times. The CDR3 here is CSASTTGGLGETQYF. The CDR3 DNA reads TGCAGTGCCAGCACGACAGGGGGCCTCGGGGAGACCCAGTACTTC. The chain uses TRBV20-1 and TRBJ2-5; 10 bases are shared with TRBD1. The junction had 12 bases not matched to a gene; V was cut back by 6 bases and J by 5 bases. This CDR3 is built from 15 residues. Germline CDR1 reads DFQATT; CDR2 reads SNEGSKA (reference sequence).

The chain links TRBV4-1 to TRBJ2-5, with D tentatively TRBD2 (5 bases). Germline V gives CDR1 MGHRA, CDR2 YSYEKL. With 1 base removed from V and 3 bases from J, the gap between germline ends came to 21 bases. CDR3 size: 18 residues. The CDR3 loop reads CASSQGGSGSKWKETQYF. DNA of the CDR3: TGCGCCAGCAGCCAAGGAGGATCGGGGTCGAAGTGGAAAGAGACCCAGTACTTC.

This rearrangement joins TRBV7-6 to TRBJ2-1, with unresolved D. The CDR3 is 12 amino acids. With 4 bases removed from V and 8 bases from J, the gap between germline ends came to 9 bases. Looked up from germline, CDR1 is SGHVS and CDR2 is FNYEAQ. DNA of the CDR3: TGTGCCAGCAGCTCATTTATGGATGAGCAGTTCTTC. It codes for CASSSFMDEQFF.

This clonotype was recorded many times. V usage is TRBV7-2 and J usage is TRBJ2-7; a weak D match, TRBD1 (6 bases). The CDR3 runs 15 residues. Germline CDR1 SGHTA, CDR2 FQGNSA. V shed 0 bases and J shed 1 base, with 10 bases lying between them. This chain's CDR3 is CASSLAGTPSYEQYF. The DNA for the CDR3 is TGTGCCAGCAGCTTAGCCGGGACACCATCCTACGAGCAGTACTTC.

The chain couples TRBV7-2 to TRBJ1-2; D remains unclear. V was pared by 2 bases and J by 4 bases, with 14 bases between. Germline V CDR1 and CDR2: SGHTA, FQGNSA. The CDR3 is 15 residues long. The CDR3 DNA is TGTGCCAGCAGCTTAAACCCCGACGCCCTCTATGGCTACACCTTC. Protein product: CASSLNPDALYGYTF. Based on the CDR3 plus reference TRBV7-2 and TRBJ1-2, the full variable domain is GAGVSQSPSNKVTEKGKDVELRCDPISGHTALYWYRQSLGQGLEFLIYFQGNSAPDKSGLPSDRFSAERTGGSVSTLTIQRTQQEDSAVYLCASSLNPDALYGYTFGSGTRLTVV.

The chain recombines TRBV29-1 with TRBJ2-5, with 11 positions matching TRBD2. This CDR3 has 15 amino acids. With V trimmed by 4 bases and J by 2 bases, 6 bases remained unmatched. Germline CDR1 reads SQVTM; CDR2 reads ANQGSEA. CDR3 sequence reads: CSVALAGGRQETQYF. CDR3 in DNA: TGCAGCGTTGCTCTAGCGGGGGGCCGGCAAGAGACCCAGTACTTC.

The chain carries TRBV27 and TRBJ2-3; D possibly corresponds to TRBD2 (6 bases). This CDR3 contains 16 residues. V lost 5 bases and J lost 1, with 16 bases in between. Germline V gene data show CDR1 as MNHEY and CDR2 as SMNVEV (reference sequence). This CDR3 is CASSLIGRGRTDTQYF. DNA for the CDR3: TGTGCCAGCAGTCTGATCGGGCGGGGTCGCACAGATACGCAGTATTTT.

This clonotype was seen more than once but under ten times. The chain is built from TRBV29-1 and TRBJ2-3, with D unclear. The CDR3 has 12 amino acids. From germline, CDR1 is SQVTM and CDR2 ANQGSEA. V lost 4 bases and J 4 bases, leaving 9 bases between the germline ends. The CDR3 nucleotides are TGCAGCGTTGGAGTATCCCCAGATACGCAGTATTTT. Translating it yields CSVGVSPDTQYF.

This clonotype has a handful of counts. The rearrangement joins TRBV3-1 to TRBJ1-2; perhaps TRBD1 as D (6 bases). The CDR3 extends over 15 amino acids. The V end lost 11 bases, the J end lost 8 bases, and 27 bases lay between the germline ends. Germline-derived CDR1 and CDR2 are LGHDT and YNNKEL (reference sequence). The CDR3 is CAGTPYGGQGSGYTF. The CDR3 DNA reads as TGTGCCGGCACTCCCTACGGGGGGCAGGGATCCGGCTACACCTTC.